This TCR beta chain stems from a study of T cells expressing NK-cell markers. Reprocessing the 5' RACE reads, TCRdb reports a single entry for every CDR3 protein and omits DNA. The listing records some 600,000 distinct CDR3 sequences. The CDR3 runs 14 residues. Germline V lookup: CDR1 SGHRS, CDR2 YFSETQ. Sequencing input: blood T cells: a sorted CD56 or NKG2C T cell subset, CD4+ or CD8+ T cells, or bulk PBMC T cells (not recorded which). This chain links TRBV5-1 with TRBJ1-5; the TRBD1 assignment by TCRdb is unverifiable without DNA. The TCR comes from a man between 18 and 29 years old in good health. The CDR3 region is CASRLGTDNQPQHF.